A single TCR beta chain is shown here with its context. Its binding antigen is unknown. Per-base quality was not reported, and no clone a single base away is much larger than it. The sample's time point label, decoded: blood 4 weeks post-SBRT, at nephrectomy. Explained via the paper, the treatment or condition label denotes: 15 Gy SBRT to primary tumor, nephrectomy 4 weeks later. Samples were obtained from a clinical trial, in which 15 Gy stereotactic body radiation therapy was delivered to primary renal cell carcinomas and nephrectomy was performed 4 weeks later. To track tumor-enriched clonotypes, serial peripheral blood was sampled from radiation-treated patients at baseline and at 2 weeks and 4 weeks after SBRT. All patients had renal cell carcinoma with clear cell pathology. The QIAamp DNA Blood Mini Kit (Qiagen) was used to prepare genomic DNA for TCR sequencing. Only samples passing all quality control checks were included in the analyses.

The data are from a study of radiation and T cells in renal cell carcinoma (dated by TCRdb to the early 2020s). Regarding the research as a whole: TCR beta sequencing covered some 55 samples in total, comprising 25 or so tumors and roughly 27 peripheral blood samples. The final blood draw was performed at 4 weeks after radiation, at the same time as nephrectomy. Across all 53 samples, more than 4,000,000 unique CDR3 nucleotide sequences, encoding approximately 2.5 million unique CDR3 amino acid sequences, were identified. Results and caveats for the whole study, not just this receptor: Blood repertoire dynamics were not followed beyond 4 weeks after treatment. In blood, the top tumor clonotypes increased between baseline and 2 weeks post-radiation and then shrank by 4 weeks, which suggests that tumor-resident clones expanded only transiently. The single-armed trial design could not address effects of radiation dose or scheduling on the TCR repertoire. Because no pretreatment tumor biopsies were available, whether clonotypes were present in the tumor at baseline could not be determined.

TCR beta libraries were generated from genomic DNA with the immunoSEQ kit, following the manufacturer's recommendations. To prepare libraries, a first multiplex PCR with proprietary primers was run, followed by a second PCR that added unique barcodes, and a bead cleanup was done after each round. A kit-provided positive control reaction and a negative control reaction were included in every sample batch. The final libraries were assessed on an Agilent 4200 TapeStation D1000 ScreenTape, pooled by volume, and quantified by qPCR. An Illumina NextSeq500 fitted with a MidOutput 150-cycle cartridge performed the sequencing, running 156 Read1 cycles and 15 Index1 cycles with the kit's custom primers. The pooled library was loaded at approximately 1 pM, with a roughly 18% PhiX control spiked in. For the original study's pipeline: Vendor-processed data were analyzed in R, with a clonotype defined as all T cells sharing the same CDR3 nucleotide sequence. In the clone abundance analyses, frequencies were normalized to the 10,000 most abundant clones in each sample. Public T cell clones, averaging fewer than five per sample, were removed before analysis. Tumor-enriched clonotypes and baseline blood-enriched clonotypes were defined as those with an abundance difference of at least 32-fold between compartments. A beta-binomial differential abundance model was applied to find clonotypes that expanded or contracted between blood time points. Similarity between tumor and blood repertoires was quantified using the Baroni-Urbani and Buser coefficient, and groups were compared with two-tailed Wilcoxon tests in R. As stored in TCRdb, this immuneACCESS dataset retains in-frame rearrangements with V and J assigned. A fraction of the clones does not appear; measured against another copy, unresolved V genes explain less than half of the discrepancy, and the remainder lacks a known reason. The V and J calls and the clone size are those of that table, but D and trimming were determined from the DNA. The sample table shows around 170,000 clones, and 88% are seen once. The top ten clones comprise around 11% of the sample.

CDR1 and CDR2 are read off the germline V gene as SGHRS and YFSETQ. Between the V and J ends, shortened by 2 bases and 0 bases respectively, the junction contains 10 bases. CDR3 length: 15 amino acids, cysteine to phenylalanine. Only the CDR3 DNA stays, 45 bases, in frame from base 1. The sequence was obtained from a woman in her 50s with renal cell carcinoma. The rearranged segments are TRBV5-1 and TRBJ2-3; no D gene is confidently identified. Sequenced here: blood, sampled from a patient whose treatment included radiotherapy and nephrectomy. CDR3 region: CASSFGVVSTDTQYF. Here is the DNA: TGCGCCAGCAGCTTTGGGGTTGTTAGCACAGATACGCAGTATTTT.